A single sample is the source of the 11 T cell receptor beta chains below, sequenced in a study of shared clonotypes between healthy human individuals. The protocol was immunoSEQ multiplex PCR, while the TCRdb copy is restricted to in-frame clones and leaves out a portion. Among over a million clones listed, approximately 80% were seen once. The specimen was memory CD4+ T cells from PBMCs. Subset denoted: CD45RA-negative fraction. These receptors came from a man aged 18 to 35 in good health. Some clones in this sample may be carry-over from other donors' samples.

The chain employs TRBV5-1 and TRBJ2-7; tentatively, D is TRBD1 (6 bases). V was trimmed by 3 bases and J by 3 bases, leaving 10 bases between them. The CDR3 spans 13 residues. Germline V lookup: CDR1 SGHRS, CDR2 YFSETQ. CDR3 sequence (DNA): TGCGCCAGCAGCTCGGACAGTCACTACGAGCAGTACTTC. Translated, it gives CASSSDSHYEQYF. Full variable domain (rest looked up from reference TRBV5-1 and TRBJ2-7): KAGVTQTPRYLIKTRGQQVTLSCSPISGHRSVSWYQQTPGQGLQFLFEYFSETQRNKGNFPGRFSGRQFSNSRSEMNVSTLELGDSALYLCASSSDSHYEQYFGPGTRLTVT.

The chain employs TRBV7-3 and TRBJ2-7; 8 nucleotides agree with TRBD2. In germline, CDR1 is SGHTA, CDR2 FQGTGA. Trimming took 5 bases from V and 4 from J; bases not matched to a gene: 16. The CDR3 totals 17 residues. CDR3 in DNA: TGTGCCAGCAGCCTAGGGCCTCAAAGCGGGAGACCTTACGAGCAGTACTTC. It specifies CASSLGPQSGRPYEQYF.

The genes are TRBV7-9 and TRBJ2-2; a weak D match, TRBD2 (5 bases). Trimming left V 8 bases short and J 7 bases short, with 14 bases between. CDR1 is SEHNR, CDR2 FQNEAQ, per germline (reference sequence). The CDR3 runs to 13 residues. The CDR3 bases are TGTGCCAGCTCGGCCCAGAGGGACGGGGAGCTGTTTTTT. Its translation is CASSAQRDGELFF.

The V gene is TRBV28, the J gene TRBJ1-4; no clear D. CDR1 is MDHEN, CDR2 SYDVKM, per germline. This CDR3 spans 12 amino acids. Trimming cost V 9 bases and J 4 bases, with 9 bases left between them. The CDR3 sequence is CASGTLNEKLFF. For the CDR3, the DNA is TGTGCCAGTGGAACGCTTAATGAAAAACTGTTTTTT.

This rearrangement joins TRBV28 to TRBJ2-7; D may be TRBD2 (6 bases). Between the trimmed V and J ends, which lost 6 bases and 3 bases, there was a span of 15 bases. CDR1 MDHEN and CDR2 SYDVKM come from the germline V gene. The CDR3 totals 14 residues. The CDR3 nucleotides are TGTGCCAGCAGCCTAAGGACTAAGATCTACGAGCAGTACTTC. Translating gives CASSLRTKIYEQYF.

The chain joins TRBV2 to TRBJ1-4; D not certain. This CDR3 spans 14 amino acids. V lost 4 bases to trimming and J lost 8 bases, with 14 bases between them. Germline V gene lookup returns CDR1 SNHLY and CDR2 FYNNEI. As DNA, the CDR3 is TGTGCCAGCAGTGCTGCGGGAATAGGGGAAAAACTGTTTTTT. Translated: CASSAAGIGEKLFF.

This chain uses TRBV6-6 with TRBJ1-5; the D gene is possibly TRBD1 (6 bases). Germline V gene lookup returns CDR1 MNHNY and CDR2 SVGAGI (reference sequence). The CDR3 contains 15 residues. With 5 bases removed from V and 2 bases from J, the gap between germline ends came to 13 bases. The CDR3 nucleotides read TGTGCCAGCAGTAGTAGGACAGTAGGCAATCAGCCCCAGCATTTT. Translating gives CASSSRTVGNQPQHF.

The table lists this clone with many counts. Other DNA sequences in this specimen translate into the identical CDR3. This chain connects TRBV6-5 to TRBJ1-2; possibly TRBD1 for D (6 bases). Germline V gene data show CDR1 as MNHEY and CDR2 as SVGAGI. This CDR3 is 13 amino acids long. V lost 7 bases to trimming and J lost 5 bases, with 14 bases between them. The CDR3: CASKLNREYGYTF. The CDR3 DNA reads TGTGCCAGCAAATTAAACAGGGAATATGGCTACACCTTC.

The V gene is TRBV5-4, the J gene TRBJ1-2; 10 bases are shared with TRBD1. The CDR3 runs to 16 residues. The V and J ends lost 4 bases and 5 bases, in that order; junction bases with no gene match: 11. Germline V gene sequence: CDR1 SGHNT, CDR2 YYREEE (reference sequence). CDR3 protein: CASSTNLGQGIYGYTF. The CDR3, as DNA: TGTGCCAGCAGCACTAACTTGGGACAGGGGATATATGGCTACACCTTC.

The chain employs TRBV7-3 and TRBJ2-2; maybe TRBD2 (5 bases). Germline V gene sequence: CDR1 SGHTA, CDR2 FQGTGA. The CDR3 is 13 amino acids. Between the trimmed V and J ends, which lost 4 bases and 7 bases, there was a span of 10 bases. CDR3 protein: CASSSSRDGELFF. The CDR3 region has the DNA TGTGCCAGCAGCTCCTCTCGGGACGGGGAGCTGTTTTTT.

Regarding this clone: Other DNA sequences in the sample encode the same CDR3. The chain has TRBV5-4 and TRBJ2-7; 12 bases are a match to TRBD2. V was pared by 2 bases and J by 4 bases, with 4 bases of the junction left unmatched. The CDR3 length is 15 residues. Germline V gives CDR1 SGHNT, CDR2 YYREEE (reference sequence). The CDR3 nucleotides read TGTGCCAGCAGCTTCTCTAGCGGGAGGGCTTACGAGCAGTACTTC. Translating it yields CASSFSSGRAYEQYF.